This T cell receptor (beta chain) was captured by sequencing in a study of T cell responses to AZD1222 COVID-19 vaccine. The CDR3 sequence is 13 residues long. Germline CDR1 and CDR2: MDHEN and SYDVKM. To note about this clone: Its specificity is not known.

Findings and limits, study-wide: Spike-specific TCR repertoires showed rising breadth and depth after two AZD1222 doses. Possibly, clonal diversity was underestimated; donors were largely white British and included more females. Baseline serostatus was positive in only six AZD1222 recipients. Researchers took repertoire samples only after the peak T cell response had come.

Using immunoSEQ multiplex PCR, the repertoire was profiled, and TCRdb retains in-frame clones only, with some absent. Here the sample spans 89,000 or so clones, about 93% being singletons. Sequencing used peripheral blood, obtained 28 days after the second AZD1222 dose. This chain links TRBV28 with TRBJ1-3; unclear D gene. This TCR derives from an adult who received the AZD1222 COVID-19 vaccine. CDR3 sequence: CAGRSGFGNTIYF. The CDR3 DNA reads as TGTGCAGGACGGTCCGGATTTGGAAACACCATATATTTT.